The rows below give T cell receptor beta chains drawn from one sample of a study of blood T cell repertoires in COVID-19. Measured with immunoSEQ multiplex PCR; TCRdb has only the in-frame clones, and not every one. Of 130,000 or so clones detected, roughly 88% appear once; the ten largest clones hold 6.5% to 9%. Sequencing was performed on peripheral blood. The receptors come from a man between 45 and 60 years old with acute or convalescent COVID-19. Each CDR3 is given with its conserved first and last residue. The D gene is left open where the match is weak. Expanded clones get a size class; other rows say once, few or many, or leave the size out.

>TRBV27|.|14|TRBJ2-7|.
TGTGCCAGCAGTTTATCAGGGAGCTCCTACGAGCAGTACTTC
CASSLSGSSYEQYF
>TRBV18|.|14|TRBJ1-1|.
TGTGCCAGCTCACCAGACAGGACGAACACTGAAGCTTTCTTT
CASSPDRTNTEAFF
>TRBV18|TRBD1|19|TRBJ1-1|.
TGTGCCAGCTCACCCACTTCCAGACAGGGAGGCCTAGTGAACACTGAAGCTTTCTTT
CASSPTSRQGGLVNTEAFF
>TRBV3-1/TRBV3-2|TRBD2|22|TRBJ2-7|.
TGTGCCAGCAGCCAAGAGGTGGGCCCAACACAGGGACTAGCGGGAGTCTACTACGAGCAGTACTTC
CASSQEVGPTQGLAGVYYEQYF
>TRBV6-1|.|14|TRBJ2-7|.
TGTGCCAGCAGTGATTTCGGCAGGGGGGACGAGCAGTACTTC
CASSDFGRGDEQYF
>TRBV30|.|13|TRBJ1-1|.
TGTGCCTGGAGTGTCCAGGGAAACACTGAAGCTTTCTTT
CAWSVQGNTEAFF
>TRBV11-3|.|16|TRBJ2-3|few
TGTGCCAGCAGCTTAGGTATCGGAGGGAGCACAGATACGCAGTATTTT
CASSLGIGGSTDTQYF
>TRBV12-2|.|17|TRBJ2-3|.
TGTGCAAGTCGCCCGCGACAGGGGCGGGTCAGCACAGATACGCAGTATTTT
CASRPRQGRVSTDTQYF
>TRBV7-2|.|13|TRBJ1-1|.
TGTGCCAGCTGTACCAGGGTGAACACTGAAGCTTTCTTT
CASCTRVNTEAFF
>TRBV24-1|.|14|TRBJ1-5|.
TGTGCCACCAGTGTCCCGGTTCCCTATCAGCCCCAGCATTTT
CATSVPVPYQPQHF
>TRBV5-1|.|11|TRBJ2-7|.
TGCGCCAGCAGCTTCAGGGACGAGCAGTACTTC
CASSFRDEQYF
>TRBV27|TRBD2|15|TRBJ2-5|.
TGTGCCAGCAGTTTGACTAGCGGGAGACAAGAGACCCAGTACTTC
CASSLTSGRQETQYF
>TRBV5-5|.|14|TRBJ1-2|once
TGTGCCAGCAGCTTGACTACAGGGCTCTCTGGCTACACCTTC
CASSLTTGLSGYTF
>TRBV2|.|15|TRBJ2-1|.
TGTGCCAGCAGCCCGACTAGTAGCTCCTACAATGAGCAGTTCTTC
CASSPTSSSYNEQFF
>TRBV5-1|.|13|TRBJ1-1|.
TGCGCCAGCAGGGGAGGCGACGGAGTAAAAGCTTTCTTT
CASRGGDGVKAFF
>TRBV4-3|TRBD2|15|TRBJ2-7|.
TGCGCCAGCAGCCAAGCTTCAGGGAGGGATTACGAGCAGTACTTC
CASSQASGRDYEQYF
>TRBV5-4|TRBD1|15|TRBJ1-2|.
TGTGCCAGCAGCGCCCGACAGGGGCCTAACTATGGCTACACCTTC
CASSARQGPNYGYTF
>TRBV29-1|.|12|TRBJ2-3|once
TGCAGCGTTAGGGCAGGGAAAGATACGCAGTATTTT
CSVRAGKDTQYF
>TRBV6-2/TRBV6-3|TRBD2|19|TRBJ2-1|.
TGTGCCAGCAGTTGGTCGGGACTAGCGGGCGTTCGACTGAACAATGAGCAGTTCTTC
CASSWSGLAGVRLNNEQFF
>TRBV29-1|.|13|TRBJ2-5|once
TGCAGCGTTCGCGCTAGCAGTGGGGAGACCCAGTACTTC
CSVRASSGETQYF
>TRBV6-5|TRBD2|15|TRBJ2-7|once
TGTGCCAGCACCTACGGATCCGGACTAGCAGGCGAGCAGTACTTC
CASTYGSGLAGEQYF
>TRBV6-2/TRBV6-3|TRBD2|17|TRBJ2-3|.
TGTGCCAGCAGTTACTCGATGCGGGAGGGCCTTTTAGATACGCAGTATTTT
CASSYSMREGLLDTQYF
>TRBV28|.|17|TRBJ2-6|.
TGTGCCAGCAGTTTAAAGGTCGAGGGTTCTGGGGCCAACGTCCTGACTTTC
CASSLKVEGSGANVLTF
>TRBV3-1/TRBV3-2|TRBD2|16|TRBJ2-1|.
TGTGCCAGCAGCCAAGGTCGGGCTAGCGGGTACAATGAGCAGTTCTTC
CASSQGRASGYNEQFF
>TRBV10-2|TRBD2|12|TRBJ2-7|once
TGCGCCAGCAGTACTAGCGGGAGCGAGCAGTACTTC
CASSTSGSEQYF
>TRBV7-9|TRBD1|15|TRBJ2-7|few
TGTGCCAGCAGCGACCGGGACAGGGGGCTTAGCGAGCAGTACTTC
CASSDRDRGLSEQYF
>TRBV29-1|.|13|TRBJ2-7|once
TGCAGCGTTGAAGATGTGAAGGGAGGCGAGCAGTACTTC
CSVEDVKGGEQYF
>TRBV27|TRBD1|16|TRBJ1-4|.
TGTGCCAGCAGTTCAATTACCGGGACAGGAAATGAAAAACTGTTTTTT
CASSSITGTGNEKLFF
>TRBV11-2|.|13|TRBJ2-7|.
TGTGCCAGCAGCACTGGAGGGCCCCACGAGCAGTACTTC
CASSTGGPHEQYF
>TRBV5-1|TRBD1|15|TRBJ2-2|.
TGCGCCAGCAGCTTGGACGGACAGGGCCCCGGGGAGCTGTTTTTT
CASSLDGQGPGELFF
>TRBV9|.|14|TRBJ1-2|.
TGTGCCAGCAGCGTAATAACAGACGACTATGGCTACACCTTC
CASSVITDDYGYTF
>TRBV29-1|TRBD1|13|TRBJ1-4|once
TGCAGCGGTACAGGGGGCGCTAATGAAAAACTGTTTTTT
CSGTGGANEKLFF
>TRBV30|TRBD2|13|TRBJ2-1|once
TGTGTCTCCCGACTAGCGGGAGGCCATGAGCAGTTCTTC
CVSRLAGGHEQFF
>TRBV5-1|.|12|TRBJ1-2|.
TGCGCCAGCAGCTCCGGGAGCTATGGCTACACCTTC
CASSSGSYGYTF
>TRBV27|.|13|TRBJ2-7|.
TGTGCCAGCAGTTTGGGCCAAAATTACGAGCAGTACTTC
CASSLGQNYEQYF
>TRBV28|.|14|TRBJ2-5|.
TGTGCCAGCAGTTTAGGGCCCCCAAGGGAGACCCAGTACTTC
CASSLGPPRETQYF
>TRBV5-4|.|15|TRBJ2-7|.
TGTGCCAGCAGCCCTACCGGGACATCCTCCTACGAGCAGTACTTC
CASSPTGTSSYEQYF
>TRBV14|TRBD2|16|TRBJ2-1|once
TGTGCCAGCAGCCTTAGAGGACTAGCGGGAGACAATGAGCAGTTCTTC
CASSLRGLAGDNEQFF
>TRBV6-6|TRBD1|15|TRBJ1-2|once
TGTGCCAGCAGTTACTCGCAAGGGGGCGCGTTAGGCTACACCTTC
CASSYSQGGALGYTF
>TRBV30|.|13|TRBJ2-7|.
TGTGCCTGGAGTTACAACAGGGCGGGTGAGCAGTACTTC
CAWSYNRAGEQYF
>TRBV7-8|.|13|TRBJ2-1|.
TGTGCCAGCATCGACGGGTTTTACAATGAGCAGTTCTTC
CASIDGFYNEQFF
>TRBV18|.|12|TRBJ1-2|.
TGTGCCAGCTCACCACGGCTCGATGGCTACACCTTC
CASSPRLDGYTF
>TRBV20-1|TRBD1|14|TRBJ2-5|.
TGCAGTGCTAGTGAGGGGACAGAGCAAGAGACCCAGTACTTC
CSASEGTEQETQYF
>TRBV5-1|.|14|TRBJ1-2|.
TGCGCCAGCAGCTCCTACAAAGGGGACTATGGCTACACCTTC
CASSSYKGDYGYTF
>TRBV23-1|.|15|TRBJ2-1|.
TGCGCCAGCAGACGCGGGACAGCCCCCTACAATGAGCAGTTCTTC
CASRRGTAPYNEQFF
>TRBV7-2|TRBD2|17|TRBJ2-3|.
TGTGCCAGCAGCCGTGGACTAGCGGGAGCTGTCGCAGATACGCAGTATTTT
CASSRGLAGAVADTQYF
>TRBV6-4|TRBD2|15|TRBJ2-3|.
TGTGCCAGCAGTTTGGGACTAGCGGGTGATTATACGCAGTATTTT
CASSLGLAGDYTQYF
>TRBV6-1|TRBD2|18|TRBJ2-7|.
TGTGCCAGCAGTGATCCTATAGCGGGAGGGGTTAGCTCCTACGAGCAGTACTTC
CASSDPIAGGVSSYEQYF
>TRBV5-1|.|15|TRBJ1-2|.
TGCGCCAGCAGCTTGGTGGCGGATTGGGACTATGGCTACACCTTC
CASSLVADWDYGYTF
>TRBV30|.|15|TRBJ1-3|.
TGTGCCTGGGCCAATTCAGGGTTCTCTGGAAACACCATATATTTT
CAWANSGFSGNTIYF
>TRBV24-1|TRBD1|15|TRBJ2-3|.
TGTGCCACCAGTGAGGGACAGGGGGACACAGATACGCAGTATTTT
CATSEGQGDTDTQYF
>TRBV10-3|.|14|TRBJ1-1|.
TGTGCCATCAGCGGACAATCCGGCGGCGGTGAAGCTTTCTTT
CAISGQSGGGEAFF
>TRBV2|.|14|TRBJ2-4|.
TGTGCCAGCAGACGGTCGATAGCCAAAAACATTCAGTACTTC
CASRRSIAKNIQYF
>TRBV24-1|TRBD1|15|TRBJ2-3|.
TGTGCCACCAGTGATAGGGACAGGGTCACAGATACGCAGTATTTT
CATSDRDRVTDTQYF
>TRBV7-9|.|17|TRBJ2-1|.
TGTGCCAGCAGCTTACGAGCCCGAGGCAGCTCCTACAATGAGCAGTTCTTC
CASSLRARGSSYNEQFF
>TRBV10-3|TRBD1|13|TRBJ1-1|.
TGTGCCATCGGTAGAGGACAGGGACGAGGAGCTTTCTTT
CAIGRGQGRGAFF
>TRBV24-1|TRBD2|16|TRBJ2-1|.
TGTGCCACCAGTGATGCGACTAGCGGGATTAGCTATGAGCAGTTCTTC
CATSDATSGISYEQFF